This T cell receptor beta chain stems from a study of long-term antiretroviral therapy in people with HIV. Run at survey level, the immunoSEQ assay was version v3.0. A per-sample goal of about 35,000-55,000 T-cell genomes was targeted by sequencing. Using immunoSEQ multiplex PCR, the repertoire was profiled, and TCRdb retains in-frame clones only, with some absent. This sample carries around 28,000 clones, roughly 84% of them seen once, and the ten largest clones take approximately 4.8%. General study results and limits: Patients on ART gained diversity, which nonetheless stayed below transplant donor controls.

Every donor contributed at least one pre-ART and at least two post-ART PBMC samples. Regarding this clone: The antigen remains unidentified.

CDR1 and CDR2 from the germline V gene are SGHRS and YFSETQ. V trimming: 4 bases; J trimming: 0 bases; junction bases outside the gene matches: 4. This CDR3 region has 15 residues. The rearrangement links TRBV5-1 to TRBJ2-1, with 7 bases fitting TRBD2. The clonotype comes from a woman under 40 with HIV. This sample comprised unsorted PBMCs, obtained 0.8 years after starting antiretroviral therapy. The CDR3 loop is CASSPSGSSYNEQFF. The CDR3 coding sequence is TGCGCCAGCAGCCCTAGCGGTAGCTCCTACAATGAGCAGTTCTTC.